This record covers a single TCR beta chain. The sample is drawn from a study of blood T cell repertoires in COVID-19. The trim removed 4 bases at V and 3 bases at J, leaving 18 bases unmatched. The length of the CDR3 is 19 residues. Per the germline V gene, CDR1 is MNHEY and CDR2 is SVGEGT. Method: immunoSEQ multiplex PCR; TCRdb's copy keeps in-frame clones and lacks some. The sample yields some 100,000 clones, 75% to 85% seen once. This sequence originates from a human donor in a cohort sampled during active COVID-19. The specimen was peripheral blood. The chain recombines TRBV6-2 or TRBV6-3 with TRBJ2-5; 9 nucleotides line up with TRBD2. CDR3 in amino acids: CASSSGVAGVWLVEETQYF. The CDR3 DNA reads TGTGCCAGCAGTTCCGGTGTAGCGGGGGTTTGGCTGGTAGAAGAGACCCAGTACTTC.